The T cell receptor beta chain described here comes from a study of cytomegalovirus exposure and HLA in healthy donors. This clone was observed a handful of times. As yet, its antigen is unknown. Points from the study as a whole: Information on immune exposure was restricted to one variable (CMV serostatus). More clonal expansion characterized HLA-associated TCR beta chains than equally common others in a later analysis. With DRB1 most and HLA-C fewest, TCR association rates differed between HLA loci in a later analysis. A later analysis reported that several of the most significant clusters appeared to be linked to common viral pathogens, among them Epstein-Barr virus.

Deletions cut 2 bases from V and 7 bases from J, with 7 bases between. Germline V gene sequence: CDR1 SGDLS, CDR2 YYNGEE. The CDR3 contains 12 residues. The PCR made use of 60 Vbeta and 13 Jbeta primers. Repertoires were generated with immunoSEQ multiplex PCR, while TCRdb's copy carries only in-frame clones and drops some. The sample has about 130,000 clones; roughly three quarters are singletons. The sequencing input was PBMCs. The chain employs TRBV9 and TRBJ2-1; D gene ambiguous. This TCR derives from a woman aged 40-49 years in good health and CMV-seronegative. The CDR3 loop is CASSVGENEQFF. In DNA, the CDR3 is TGTGCCAGCAGCGTTGGTGAGAATGAGCAGTTCTTC. The full variable domain, in which reference TRBV9 and TRBJ2-1 provide the parts outside the CDR3, is DSGVTQTPKHLITATGQRVTLRCSPRSGDLSVYWYQQSLDQGLQFLIQYYNGEERAKGNILERFSAQQFPDLHSELNLSSLELGDSALYFCASSVGENEQFFGPGTRLTVL.